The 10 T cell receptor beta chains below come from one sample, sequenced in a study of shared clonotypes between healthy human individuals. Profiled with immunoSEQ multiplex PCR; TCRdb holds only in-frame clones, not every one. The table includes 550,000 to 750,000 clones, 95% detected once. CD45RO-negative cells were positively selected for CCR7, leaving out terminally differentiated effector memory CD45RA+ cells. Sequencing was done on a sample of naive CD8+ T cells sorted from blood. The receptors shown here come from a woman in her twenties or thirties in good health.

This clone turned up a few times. The CDR3 sequence: CASSQRTGINEAFF. Written as DNA, the CDR3 is TGCGCCAGCAGCCAAAGGACAGGGATAAATGAAGCTTTCTTT. This chain joins TRBV4-1 and TRBJ1-1, with TRBD1 identical over 8 bases. The V segment lost 2 bases and the J segment 7 bases; nucleotides outside the gene matches: 6. Germline CDR1 reads MGHRA; CDR2 reads YSYEKL. The CDR3 has 14 residues.

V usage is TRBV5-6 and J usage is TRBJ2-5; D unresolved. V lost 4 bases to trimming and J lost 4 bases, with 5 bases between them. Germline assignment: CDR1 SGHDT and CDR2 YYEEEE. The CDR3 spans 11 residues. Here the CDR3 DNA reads TGTGCCAGCAGCAAAGCAGAGACCCAGTACTTC. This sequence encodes CASSKAETQYF. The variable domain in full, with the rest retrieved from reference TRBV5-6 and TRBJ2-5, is DAGVTQSPTHLIKTRGQQVTLRCSPKSGHDTVSWYQQALGQGPQFIFQYYEEEERQRGNFPDRFSGHQFPNYSSELNVNALLLGDSALYLCASSKAETQYFGPGTRLLVL.

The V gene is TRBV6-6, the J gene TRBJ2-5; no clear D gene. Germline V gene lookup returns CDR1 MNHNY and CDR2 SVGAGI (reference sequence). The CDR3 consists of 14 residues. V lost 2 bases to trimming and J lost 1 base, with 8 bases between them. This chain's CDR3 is CASSYIAVQETQYF. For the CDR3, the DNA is TGTGCCAGCAGTTACATTGCAGTCCAAGAGACCCAGTACTTC.

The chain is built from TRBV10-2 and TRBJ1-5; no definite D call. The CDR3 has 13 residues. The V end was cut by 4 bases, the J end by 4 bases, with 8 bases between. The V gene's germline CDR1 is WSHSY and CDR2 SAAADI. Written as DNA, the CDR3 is TGCGCCAGCAGTGTTCAGAAGAATCAGCCCCAGCATTTT. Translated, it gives CASSVQKNQPQHF.

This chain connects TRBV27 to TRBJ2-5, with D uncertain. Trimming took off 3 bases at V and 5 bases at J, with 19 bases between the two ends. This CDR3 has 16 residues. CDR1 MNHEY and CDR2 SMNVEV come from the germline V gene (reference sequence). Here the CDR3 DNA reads TGTGCCAGCAGTTTTGAGGTGCGGCAGAGTGGGGAGACCCAGTACTTC. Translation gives CASSFEVRQSGETQYF.

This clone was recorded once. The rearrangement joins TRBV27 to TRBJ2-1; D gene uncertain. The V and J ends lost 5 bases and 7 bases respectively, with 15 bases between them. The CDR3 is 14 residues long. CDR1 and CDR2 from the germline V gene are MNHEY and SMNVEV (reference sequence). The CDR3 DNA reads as TGTGCCAGCAGTCTGAGCGTGGCCACTAATGAGCAGTTCTTC. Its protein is CASSLSVATNEQFF.

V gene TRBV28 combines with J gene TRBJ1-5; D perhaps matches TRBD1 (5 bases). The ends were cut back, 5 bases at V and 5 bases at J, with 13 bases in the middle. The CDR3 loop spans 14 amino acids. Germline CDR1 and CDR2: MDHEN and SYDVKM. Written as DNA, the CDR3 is TGTGCCAGCAGTCGGGACCGCTACGATCAGCCCCAGCATTTT. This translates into CASSRDRYDQPQHF.

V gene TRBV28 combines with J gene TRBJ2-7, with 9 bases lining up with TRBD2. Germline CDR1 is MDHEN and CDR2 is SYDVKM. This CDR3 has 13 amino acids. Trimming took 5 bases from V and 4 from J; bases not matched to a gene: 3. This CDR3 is CASSVLAGYEQYF. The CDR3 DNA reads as TGTGCCAGCAGTGTACTAGCGGGTTACGAGCAGTACTTC.

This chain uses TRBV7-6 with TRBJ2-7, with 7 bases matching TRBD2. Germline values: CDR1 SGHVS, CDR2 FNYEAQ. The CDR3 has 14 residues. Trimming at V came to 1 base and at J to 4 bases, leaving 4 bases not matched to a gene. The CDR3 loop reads CASSLGSSGYEQYF. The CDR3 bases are TGTGCCAGCAGCTTAGGGTCTAGCGGTTACGAGCAGTACTTC.

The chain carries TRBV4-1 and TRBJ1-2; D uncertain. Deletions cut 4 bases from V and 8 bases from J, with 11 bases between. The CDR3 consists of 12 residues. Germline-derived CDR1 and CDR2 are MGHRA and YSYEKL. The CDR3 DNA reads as TGCGCCAGCAGCCGCTGGGAGGGAGGCTACACCTTC. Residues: CASSRWEGGYTF.